Listed below are T cell receptor beta chains from one sample, sequenced in a study of cytomegalovirus exposure and HLA in healthy donors. TCRdb's copy holds only in-frame clones and misses some; the assay was immunoSEQ multiplex PCR. The sample has over 80,000 clones, roughly four fifths seen once; the top ten hold 4.5% to 5.5%. The specimen was PBMCs. Source of these receptors: a man in his forties in good health and CMV-seropositive. CDR3s include the opening cysteine and the closing phenylalanine or tryptophan. The order of the fields is clone size, V gene, J gene, D gene, CDR3 protein, CDR3 DNA. A D gene is named only where the DNA matches it firmly. The size field is filled for only some rows; it gives once, few, many or a size class.

>.|TRBV11-2|TRBJ2-2|TRBD1
CASSLGPGQGDTGELFF
TGTGCCAGCAGCTTAGGACCGGGACAGGGGGACACCGGGGAGCTGTTTTTT
>.|TRBV10-1|TRBJ2-3|.
CASSGGTAGDTQYF
TGCGCCAGCAGTGGGGGGACGGCGGGGGATACGCAGTATTTT
>.|TRBV4-2|TRBJ2-6|TRBD1
CASSQGQGESGANVLTF
TGTGCCAGCAGCCAAGGACAGGGGGAGTCTGGGGCCAACGTCCTGACTTTC
>once|TRBV6-6|TRBJ2-2|.
CASSYSIRVWAGELFF
TGTGCCAGCAGTTACTCAATCAGGGTTTGGGCCGGGGAGCTGTTTTTT
>.|TRBV6-5|TRBJ2-7|.
CASSYPGYEQYF
TGTGCCAGCAGTTACCCGGGTTACGAGCAGTACTTC
>.|TRBV25-1|TRBJ1-1|.
CASSAGTKNTEAFF
TGTGCCAGCAGTGCCGGGACAAAGAACACTGAAGCTTTCTTT
>.|TRBV10-2|TRBJ2-6|.
CASSGNRERSGANVLTF
TGCGCCAGCAGTGGTAACAGGGAGAGGTCTGGGGCCAACGTCCTGACTTTC
>.|TRBV2|TRBJ2-7|.
CASSDNQGGEQYF
TGTGCCAGCAGTGATAATCAGGGCGGCGAGCAGTACTTC
>.|TRBV5-8|TRBJ1-4|TRBD1
CASSLTPGQGYEKLFF
TGTGCCAGCAGCTTGACGCCGGGACAGGGGTATGAAAAACTGTTTTTT
>once|TRBV7-9|TRBJ1-1|.
CSSSLRPRGNTEAFF
TGTTCCAGCAGCTTACGTCCCAGGGGGAACACTGAAGCTTTCTTT
>.|TRBV28|TRBJ1-5|.
CASSRGGGMPQHF
TGTGCCAGCAGTCGGGGGGGCGGAATGCCCCAGCATTTT
>few|TRBV30|TRBJ1-3|.
CAWGGYGNTIYF
TGTGCCTGGGGTGGCTATGGAAACACCATATATTTT
>.|TRBV29-1|TRBJ2-7|.
CSAVRQGSYEQYF
TGCAGCGCGGTCAGGCAGGGCTCCTACGAGCAGTACTTC
>.|TRBV7-2|TRBJ2-5|TRBD2
CASSFQASGGRETQYF
TGTGCCAGCAGCTTTCAGGCTAGCGGGGGTAGGGAGACCCAGTACTTC
>.|TRBV6-1|TRBJ1-6|TRBD1
CASSDRAFNSPLHF
TGTGCCAGCAGCGACAGGGCATTTAATTCACCCCTCCACTTT
>.|TRBV5-4|TRBJ2-1|TRBD2
CASSSTGLAGVHEQFF
TGTGCCAGCAGCTCTACGGGACTAGCGGGAGTGCATGAGCAGTTCTTC